This TCR beta chain was retrieved from a study of shared clonotypes between healthy human individuals. For the study at large: Aged between 18 and 49, the donors were a couple of women and three men. CD4 naive and memory got three plates each, CD8 naive two, CD8 memory one. Regarding the study as a whole: A generally larger estimated richness was seen in naive subsets than in memory subsets.

The method was immunoSEQ multiplex PCR; TCRdb's version includes in-frame clones alone and lacks a portion of them. The sample consists of over a million clones, around four fifths of them appearing once. A single count supports this clone. The antigen is unknown. This CDR3 is built from 14 residues. V gave up 5 bases and J gave up 4 bases, with 15 bases separating them. Germline CDR1 reads LNHDA; CDR2 reads SQIVND (reference sequence). This receptor was obtained from a man younger than 30 in good health. The material sequenced was memory CD4+ T cells sorted from blood. Regarding subset: CD45RA-negative fraction. V is TRBV19 and J is TRBJ2-7; D uncertain. CDR3 sequence (DNA): TGTGCCAGTAGTTCTACACCCCAAGGGTACGAGCAGTACTTC. Amino acid sequence: CASSSTPQGYEQYF.